The clone carrying this T cell receptor beta chain appeared a few times. TCRdb analysed the RT-PCR reads with MiXCR anew, one entry per CDR3 protein. Here the sample spans more than 850,000 distinct CDR3 sequences, roughly 18% being singletons. Germline CDR1 reads KGHDR; CDR2 reads SFDVKD. The V gene end was trimmed by 2 bases and the J gene end by 0 bases; junction bases not matched to a gene: 5. The length of the CDR3 is 18 residues. These data come from a study of patients and donors after allogeneic stem cell transplantation. What was sequenced was blood, either unsorted or a sorted T cell fraction (not recorded which). The clonotype originates from a human donor who was either an allogeneic HSCT recipient or a stem cell or donor lymphocyte infusion donor (not recorded which). It is not recorded whose cells these are; they may come from a transplant donor. The rearrangement links TRBV24-1 to TRBJ1-3; 11 bases fit TRBD1. The CDR3 sequence: CATSDSGQGDFSGNTIYF. The CDR3 nucleotides read TGTGCCACCAGTGATTCGGGACAGGGGGACTTCTCTGGAAACACCATATATTTT.